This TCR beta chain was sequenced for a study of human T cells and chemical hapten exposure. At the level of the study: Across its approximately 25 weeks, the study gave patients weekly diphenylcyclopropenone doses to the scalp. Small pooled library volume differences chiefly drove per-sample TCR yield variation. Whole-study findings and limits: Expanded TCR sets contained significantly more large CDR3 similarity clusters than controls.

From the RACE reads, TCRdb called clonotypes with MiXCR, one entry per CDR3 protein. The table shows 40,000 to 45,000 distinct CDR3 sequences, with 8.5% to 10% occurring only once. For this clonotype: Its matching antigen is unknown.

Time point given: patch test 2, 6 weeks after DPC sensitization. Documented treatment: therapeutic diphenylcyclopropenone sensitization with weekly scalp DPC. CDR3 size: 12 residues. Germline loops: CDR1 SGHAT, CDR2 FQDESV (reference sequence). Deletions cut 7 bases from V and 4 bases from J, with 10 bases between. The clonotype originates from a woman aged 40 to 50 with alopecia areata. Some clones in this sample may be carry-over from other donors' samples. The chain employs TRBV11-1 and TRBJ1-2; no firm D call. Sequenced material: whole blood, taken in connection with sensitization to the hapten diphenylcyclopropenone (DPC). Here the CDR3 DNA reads TGTGCCAGCACCGAACTAGGCTATGGCTACACCTTC. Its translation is CASTELGYGYTF.